This TCR beta chain comes out of a study of blood T cell repertoires in COVID-19. TCRdb's table, derived via immunoSEQ multiplex PCR, lists solely in-frame clones and lacks some. The sample consists of 250,000 to 350,000 clones, more than 75% of them appearing once. CDR3 length equals 14 residues. V lost 8 bases and J 3 bases, leaving 17 bases between the germline ends. CDR1 and CDR2 (germline): MDHEN, SYDVKM. The rearrangement links TRBV28 to TRBJ2-7; TRBD2 is a possible D gene (6 bases). Sequenced material: peripheral blood. The sequence came from a woman aged 50 to 60 who had recovered from COVID-19. DNA of the CDR3: TGTGCCAGCTATGGGTCGGGGAGGAGCTACGAGCAGTACTTC. Translated, it gives CASYGSGRSYEQYF. Complete variable domain (other parts from reference TRBV28 and TRBJ2-7): DVKVTQSSRYLVKRTGEKVFLECVQDMDHENMFWYRQDPGLGLRLIYFSYDVKMKEKGDIPEGYSVSREKKERFSLILESASTNQTSMYLCASYGSGRSYEQYFGPGTRLTVT.